The 10 T cell receptor beta chains given below trace back to one sample, sequenced in a study of cytomegalovirus exposure and HLA in healthy donors. PCR employed 60 Vbeta and 13 Jbeta primers. The method was immunoSEQ multiplex PCR; TCRdb's version includes in-frame clones alone and lacks a portion of them. This table holds about 150,000 clones, more than 75% found once. Sequenced material: PBMCs. The receptors come from a woman aged 18-29 years in good health and CMV-seronegative.

The chain couples TRBV6-5 to TRBJ2-1; D possibly corresponds to TRBD2 (5 bases). Germline CDR1 MNHEY, CDR2 SVGAGI. There are 11 residues in the CDR3. The CDR3 spells CATLALNEQFF. CDR3 nucleotide sequence: TGTGCGACGCTAGCTCTCAATGAGCAGTTCTTC.

The chain carries TRBV18 and TRBJ1-2, with D possibly matching TRBD1 (6 bases). Germline V gene data show CDR1 as KGHSH and CDR2 as LQKENI. There are 15 residues in the CDR3. The germline V and J ends were trimmed by 2 bases and 0 bases, with 10 bases remaining between them. The CDR3 here is CASSPGGGANYGYTF. For the CDR3, the DNA is TGTGCCAGCTCACCAGGGGGCGGTGCTAACTATGGCTACACCTTC.

The chain employs TRBV4-3 and TRBJ1-2; 8 bases align to TRBD1. The CDR3 is 17 residues long. The J segment lost 4 bases and the V segment lost 0 bases, leaving 10 bases of the junction unmatched. Germline CDR1 and CDR2: LGHNA and YSLEER. The CDR3 reads CASSQDWAGQEFYGYTF. Here the CDR3 DNA reads TGCGCCAGCAGCCAAGATTGGGCGGGACAGGAATTCTATGGCTACACCTTC.

The genes are TRBV5-4 and TRBJ2-5; D gene ambiguous. The DNA end is more similar to TRBJ2-7, so the J call may be wrong. This CDR3 is 14 amino acids long. The V gene's germline CDR1 is SGHNT and CDR2 YYREEE (reference sequence). The CDR3 region is CASSLRPEAPEQYF. The CDR3 DNA follows: TGTGCCAGCAGCTTGCGTCCAGAGGCCCCCGAGCAGTACTTC.

A few counts support this clone. The chain has TRBV5-1 and TRBJ1-1, with D hard to call. This CDR3 region has 13 residues. Germline-derived CDR1 and CDR2 are SGHRS and YFSETQ. Trimming cost V 0 bases and J 10 bases, with 13 bases left between them. The CDR3 DNA reads as TGCGCCAGCAGCTTGGTTGGGCAGGCTGGAGCTTTCTTT. Its protein product is CASSLVGQAGAFF.

A note on this clone: Additional DNA sequences in this sample encode the identical CDR3. The chain joins TRBV6-1 to TRBJ2-3, with D possibly matching TRBD2 (5 bases). V lost 4 bases and J lost 0, with 11 bases in between. Germline CDR1 reads MNHNS; CDR2 reads SASEGT. The CDR3 is 15 residues long. The CDR3 sequence: CASSVLAGSTDTQYF. For the CDR3, the DNA is TGTGCCAGCAGTGTTCTCGCGGGTAGCACAGATACGCAGTATTTT.

V is TRBV21-1 and J is TRBJ2-7; TRBD1 is the table's D call, not checked against the DNA. TRBV21-1 is noted as a pseudogene. CDR3 length equals 17 residues. CDR3 coding DNA: TGTGCCAGCAACAGGCCGCCCAAACAGGACAATGGCTACGAGCAGTACTTC. Protein: CASNRPPKQDNGYEQYF.

The rearrangement uses TRBV28 and TRBJ1-5; 7 bases match TRBD1. CDR3 length equals 16 residues. Germline V gene data show CDR1 as MDHEN and CDR2 as SYDVKM. Losses at the gene ends were 3 bases for V and 3 bases for J; bases not matched to a gene: 8. The CDR3 reads CASSFPQGSTNQPQHF. CDR3 coding DNA: TGTGCCAGCAGTTTTCCACAGGGGTCTACCAATCAGCCCCAGCATTTT.

The J gene is TRBJ1-2, the V gene TRBV5-4; D is unresolved. CDR3 size: 13 residues. Trimming left V 3 bases short and J 8 bases short, with 14 bases between. Germline CDR1 and CDR2: SGHNT and YYREEE (reference sequence). CDR3 DNA sequence: TGTGCCAGCAGCTCACTCCTGCAGGCAGGCTACACCTTC. This gives the protein CASSSLLQAGYTF.

The gene calls are TRBV25-1 and TRBJ2-1; a weak D match, TRBD2 (7 bases). The CDR3 consists of 17 residues. The V and J ends lost 8 bases and 0 bases respectively, with 20 bases between them. Germline values: CDR1 MGHDK, CDR2 SYGVNS. The CDR3 DNA follows: TGTGCCAGCGTGGGGGGGCCCGGAACCAGCTCCTACAATGAGCAGTTCTTC. Encoded protein: CASVGGPGTSSYNEQFF. The full variable domain, completed using reference TRBV25-1 and TRBJ2-1, is EADIYQTPRYLVIGTGKKITLECSQTMGHDKMYWYQQDPGMELHLIHYSYGVNSTEKGDLSSESTVSRIRTEHFPLTLESARPSHTSQYLCASVGGPGTSSYNEQFFGPGTRLTVL.